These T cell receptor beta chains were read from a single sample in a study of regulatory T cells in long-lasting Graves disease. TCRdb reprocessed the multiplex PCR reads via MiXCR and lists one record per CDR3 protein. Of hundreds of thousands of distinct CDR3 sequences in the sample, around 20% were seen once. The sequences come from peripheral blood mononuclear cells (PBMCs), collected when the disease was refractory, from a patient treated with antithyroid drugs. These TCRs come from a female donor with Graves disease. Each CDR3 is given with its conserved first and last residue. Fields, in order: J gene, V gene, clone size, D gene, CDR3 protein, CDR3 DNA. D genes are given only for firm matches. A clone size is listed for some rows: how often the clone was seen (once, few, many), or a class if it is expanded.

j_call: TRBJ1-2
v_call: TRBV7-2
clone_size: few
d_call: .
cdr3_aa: CASSLVRELRGYTF
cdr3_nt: TGTGCCAGCAGCTTAGTAAGGGAATTGAGGGGCTACACCTTC

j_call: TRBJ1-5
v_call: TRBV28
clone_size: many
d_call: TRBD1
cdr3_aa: CASSFLSDRGNQPQHF
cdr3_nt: TGTGCCAGCAGTTTTCTTAGCGACAGGGGCAATCAGCCCCAGCATTTT

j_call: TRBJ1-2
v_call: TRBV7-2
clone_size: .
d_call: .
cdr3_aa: CASSSVLGAGYTF
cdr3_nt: TGTGCCAGCAGCTCTGTGCTGGGGGCGGGCTACACCTTC

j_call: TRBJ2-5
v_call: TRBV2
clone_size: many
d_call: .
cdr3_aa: CASSGRDFQETQYF
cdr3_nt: TGTGCCAGCAGTGGCAGGGACTTCCAAGAGACCCAGTACTTC

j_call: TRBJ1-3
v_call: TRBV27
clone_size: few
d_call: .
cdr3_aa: CASSPTLISSGNTIYF
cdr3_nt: TGTGCCAGCAGTCCTACCCTTATATCCTCTGGAAACACCATATATTTT

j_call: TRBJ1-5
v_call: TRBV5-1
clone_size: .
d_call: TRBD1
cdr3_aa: CASSLLPRGINDQPQHF
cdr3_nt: TGCGCCAGCAGCTTGCTACCCAGGGGGATTAATGATCAGCCCCAGCATTTT

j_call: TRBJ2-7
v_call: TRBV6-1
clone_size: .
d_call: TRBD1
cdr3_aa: CASRNDRGPRYEQYF
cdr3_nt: TGTGCCAGCCGAAACGACAGGGGCCCCCGGTACGAGCAGTACTTC

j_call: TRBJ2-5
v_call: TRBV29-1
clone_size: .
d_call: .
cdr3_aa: CSVEAGVQETQYF
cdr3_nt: TGCAGCGTTGAGGCTGGAGTCCAAGAGACCCAGTACTTC

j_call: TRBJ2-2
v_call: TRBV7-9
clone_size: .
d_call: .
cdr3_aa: CASSLVTGPTGELFF
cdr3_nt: TGTGCCAGCAGCTTAGTGACAGGCCCCACCGGGGAGCTGTTTTTT

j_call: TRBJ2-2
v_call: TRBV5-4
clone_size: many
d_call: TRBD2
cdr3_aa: CASSLTSGNTGELFF
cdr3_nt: TGTGCCAGCAGCTTGACTAGCGGGAACACCGGGGAGCTGTTTTTT

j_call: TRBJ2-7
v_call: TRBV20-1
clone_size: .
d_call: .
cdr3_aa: CSARESLMADEQYF
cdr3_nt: TGCAGTGCTAGAGAATCTTTGATGGCCGACGAGCAGTACTTC

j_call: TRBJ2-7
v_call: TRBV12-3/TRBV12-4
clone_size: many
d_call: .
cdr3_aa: CASSLTEGSYEQYF
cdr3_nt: TGTGCCAGCAGTTTAACTGAGGGTTCCTACGAGCAGTACTTC

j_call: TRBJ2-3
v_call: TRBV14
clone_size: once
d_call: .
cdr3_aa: CASSGLLADTQYF
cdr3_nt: TGTGCCAGCAGCGGTCTTCTAGCAGATACGCAGTATTTT

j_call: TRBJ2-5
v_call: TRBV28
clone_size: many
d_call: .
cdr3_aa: CASSLSSGRETQYF
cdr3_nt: TGTGCCAGCAGTTTATCTTCAGGGAGGGAGACCCAGTACTTC

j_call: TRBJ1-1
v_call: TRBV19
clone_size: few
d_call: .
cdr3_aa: CASSHPGLNTEAFF
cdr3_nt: TGTGCCAGTAGTCACCCGGGTCTGAACACTGAAGCTTTCTTT

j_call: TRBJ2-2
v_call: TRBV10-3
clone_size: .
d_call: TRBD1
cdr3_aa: CAISESGQENTGELFF
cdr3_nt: TGTGCCATCAGTGAGTCGGGACAGGAAAACACCGGGGAGCTGTTTTTT

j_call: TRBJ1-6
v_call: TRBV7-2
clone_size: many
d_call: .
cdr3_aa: CASSFQHNSPLHF
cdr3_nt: TGTGCCAGCAGCTTTCAACATAATTCACCCCTCCACTTT

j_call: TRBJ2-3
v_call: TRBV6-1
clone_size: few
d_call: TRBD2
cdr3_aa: CASSQAGGLTDTQYF
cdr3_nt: TGTGCCAGCAGTCAAGCGGGAGGCCTCACAGATACGCAGTATTTT

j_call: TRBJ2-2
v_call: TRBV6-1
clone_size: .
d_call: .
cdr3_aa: CASTLRDTGELFF
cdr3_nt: TGTGCCAGCACCCTACGGGACACCGGGGAGCTGTTTTTT

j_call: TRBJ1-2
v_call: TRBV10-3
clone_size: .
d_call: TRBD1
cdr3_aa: CATSTGGLGYTF
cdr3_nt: TGTGCCACGTCGACAGGGGGTCTTGGCTACACCTTC

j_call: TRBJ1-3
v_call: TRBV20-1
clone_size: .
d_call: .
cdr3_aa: CSAEGTFGNTIYF
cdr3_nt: TGCAGTGCTGAGGGGACATTTGGAAACACCATATATTTT

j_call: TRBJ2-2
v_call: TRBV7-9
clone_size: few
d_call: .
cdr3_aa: CASRPGMADPNTGELFF
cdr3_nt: TGTGCCAGCAGACCGGGGATGGCCGACCCTAACACCGGGGAGCTGTTTTTT

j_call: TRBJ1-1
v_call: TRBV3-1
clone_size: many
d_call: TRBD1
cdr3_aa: CASSLQGKDTEAFF
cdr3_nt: TGTGCCAGCAGCCTACAGGGGAAGGACACTGAAGCTTTCTTT

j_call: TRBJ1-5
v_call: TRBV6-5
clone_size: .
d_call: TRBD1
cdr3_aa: CASSSGQGAGNQPQHF
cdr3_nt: TGTGCCAGCAGTTCCGGACAGGGGGCCGGCAATCAGCCCCAGCATTTT

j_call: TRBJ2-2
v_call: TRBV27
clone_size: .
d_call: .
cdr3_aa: CASTSDREGTGELFF
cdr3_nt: TGTGCCAGCACCTCGGACAGGGAGGGCACCGGGGAGCTGTTTTTT

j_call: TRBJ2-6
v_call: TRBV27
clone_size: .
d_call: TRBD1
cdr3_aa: CASSFVRGLGASGANVLTF
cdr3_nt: TGTGCCAGCAGTTTTGTCAGGGGGCTAGGAGCTTCTGGGGCCAACGTCCTGACTTTC

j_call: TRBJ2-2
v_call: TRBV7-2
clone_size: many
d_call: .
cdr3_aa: CASSLSAPAELFF
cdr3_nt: TGTGCCAGCAGCTTGTCCGCACCGGCGGAGCTGTTTTTT

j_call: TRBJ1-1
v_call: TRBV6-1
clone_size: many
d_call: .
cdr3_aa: CASRYGQSNSEAFF
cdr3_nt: TGTGCCAGCAGGTATGGACAATCAAACTCTGAAGCTTTCTTT

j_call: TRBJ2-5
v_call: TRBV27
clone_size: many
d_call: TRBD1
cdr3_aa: CASRGGTGPGETQYF
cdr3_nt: TGTGCCAGCAGGGGGGGGACAGGGCCGGGGGAGACCCAGTACTTC

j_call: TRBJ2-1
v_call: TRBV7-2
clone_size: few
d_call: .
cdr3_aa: CASSFRASVNEQFF
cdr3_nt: TGTGCCAGCAGCTTTAGGGCTAGCGTGAATGAGCAGTTCTTC

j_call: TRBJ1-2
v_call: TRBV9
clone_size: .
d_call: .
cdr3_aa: CASSPHHPGRIYGYTF
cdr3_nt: TGTGCCAGCAGCCCCCATCATCCGGGACGTATCTATGGCTACACCTTC

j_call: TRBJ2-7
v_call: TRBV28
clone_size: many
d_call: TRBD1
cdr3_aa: CASSSSTRGRMYEQYF
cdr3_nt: TGTGCCAGCAGTTCTTCCACCAGGGGGCGCATGTACGAGCAGTACTTC

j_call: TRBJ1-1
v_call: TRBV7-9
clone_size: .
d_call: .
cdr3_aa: CASSIGGDNTEAFF
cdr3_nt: TGTGCCAGCAGTATAGGGGGAGATAACACTGAAGCTTTCTTT

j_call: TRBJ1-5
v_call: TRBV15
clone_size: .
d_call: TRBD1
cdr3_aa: CATSPTGTGGQPQHF
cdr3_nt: TGTGCCACCAGCCCGACCGGGACAGGGGGCCAGCCCCAGCATTTT

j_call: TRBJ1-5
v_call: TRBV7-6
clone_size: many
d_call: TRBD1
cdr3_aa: CASSPSTGRSQPQHF
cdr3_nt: TGTGCCAGCAGCCCTTCGACAGGGAGGTCTCAGCCCCAGCATTTT

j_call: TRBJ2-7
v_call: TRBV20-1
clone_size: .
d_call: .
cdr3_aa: CSARGGQRESRAGLSYEQYF
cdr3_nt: TGCAGTGCTAGAGGGGGACAGCGGGAGTCACGAGCGGGTCTGTCCTACGAGCAGTACTTC

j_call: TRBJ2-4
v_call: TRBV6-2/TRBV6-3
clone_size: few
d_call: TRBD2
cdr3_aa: CASRPGLADSLAKNIQYF
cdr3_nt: TGTGCCAGCAGACCGGGACTAGCGGACTCACTAGCCAAAAACATTCAGTACTTC

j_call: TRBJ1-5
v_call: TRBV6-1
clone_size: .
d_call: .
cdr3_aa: CASSLDRFGQPQHF
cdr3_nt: TGTGCCAGCAGCCTCGACAGATTTGGTCAGCCCCAGCATTTT

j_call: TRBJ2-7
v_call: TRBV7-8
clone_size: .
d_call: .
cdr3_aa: CASSSRTATSYEQYF
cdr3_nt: TGTGCCAGCAGCTCAAGGACAGCAACCTCCTACGAGCAGTACTTC

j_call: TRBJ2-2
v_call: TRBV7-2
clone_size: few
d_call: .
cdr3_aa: CASRTAGELFF
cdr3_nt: TGTGCCAGCAGGACGGCCGGGGAGCTGTTTTTT

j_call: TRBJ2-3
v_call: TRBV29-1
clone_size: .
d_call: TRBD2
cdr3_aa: CSVDRLAVTDTQYF
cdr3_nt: TGCAGCGTGGACCGACTAGCGGTAACAGATACGCAGTATTTT

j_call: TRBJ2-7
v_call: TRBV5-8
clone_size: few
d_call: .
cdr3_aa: CASSLVVGSYEQYF
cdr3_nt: TGTGCCAGCAGCTTGGTTGTGGGGTCCTACGAGCAGTACTTC

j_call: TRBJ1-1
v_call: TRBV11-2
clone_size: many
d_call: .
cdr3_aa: CASSLDRASQAFF
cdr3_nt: TGTGCCAGCAGCTTAGACAGGGCCTCCCAAGCTTTCTTT

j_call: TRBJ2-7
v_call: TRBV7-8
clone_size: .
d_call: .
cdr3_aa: CASSQVSGIRYEQYF
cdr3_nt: TGCGCCAGCAGCCAAGTCTCCGGGATCCGGTACGAGCAGTACTTC

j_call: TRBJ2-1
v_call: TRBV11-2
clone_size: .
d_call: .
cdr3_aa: CASSLDSFSYNEQFF
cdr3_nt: TGTGCCAGCAGCTTAGACAGCTTCTCCTACAATGAGCAGTTCTTC

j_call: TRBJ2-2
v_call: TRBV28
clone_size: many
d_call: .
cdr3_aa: CASSSPRENVAGELFF
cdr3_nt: TGTGCCAGCAGTTCTCCCCGGGAGAACGTTGCCGGGGAGCTGTTTTTT

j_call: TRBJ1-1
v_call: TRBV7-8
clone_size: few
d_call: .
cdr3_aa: CASSLEDQISGTEAFF
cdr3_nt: TGTGCCAGCAGCTTAGAGGATCAGATCTCGGGCACTGAAGCTTTCTTT

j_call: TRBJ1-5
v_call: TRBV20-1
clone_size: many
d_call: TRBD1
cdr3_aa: CSAVGTEGNQPQHF
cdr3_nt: TGCAGTGCTGTGGGGACAGAAGGGAATCAGCCCCAGCATTTT

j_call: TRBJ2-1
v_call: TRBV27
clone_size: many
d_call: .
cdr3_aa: CASMVAPYNEQFF
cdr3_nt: TGTGCCAGCATGGTAGCGCCATACAATGAGCAGTTCTTC

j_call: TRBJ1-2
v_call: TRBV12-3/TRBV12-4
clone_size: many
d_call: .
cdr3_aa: CRSGGGSNYGYTF
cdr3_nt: TGTCGAAGCGGGGGGGGCTCGAACTATGGCTACACCTTC

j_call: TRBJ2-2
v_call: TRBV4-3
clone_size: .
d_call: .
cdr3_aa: CASSQDQGRTNTGELFF
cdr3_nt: TGCGCCAGCAGCCAAGATCAGGGTAGAACGAACACCGGGGAGCTGTTTTTT

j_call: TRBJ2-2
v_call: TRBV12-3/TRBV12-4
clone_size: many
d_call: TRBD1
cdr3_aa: CASSPMGDRGAGELFF
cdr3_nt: TGTGCCAGCAGTCCGATGGGGGACAGGGGCGCCGGGGAGCTGTTTTTT

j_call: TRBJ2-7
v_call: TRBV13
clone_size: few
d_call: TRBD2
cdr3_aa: CASSLGRTSGSSYEQYF
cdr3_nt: TGTGCCAGCAGCTTAGGGAGGACTAGCGGGAGCTCCTACGAGCAGTACTTC

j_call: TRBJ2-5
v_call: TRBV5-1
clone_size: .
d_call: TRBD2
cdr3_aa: CASSRRTSGNGETQYF
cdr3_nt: TGCGCCAGCAGCCGACGGACTAGCGGGAATGGAGAGACCCAGTACTTC